Listed below are T cell receptor beta chains from one sample, sequenced in a study of cytomegalovirus exposure and HLA in healthy donors. TCRdb keeps only in-frame clones here, not all; method: immunoSEQ multiplex PCR. Here the sample spans over 70,000 clones, 65% to 85% being singletons. Sequencing used PBMCs. These receptors all stem from a man aged 18 to 29 in good health and CMV-seronegative. Both conserved end residues are part of each CDR3. D genes are given only for firm matches. The size entry is marked missing in some rows and otherwise reads once, few, many or a size class.

TRBD2	TRBJ2-5	few	TRBV7-9	TGTTCCAGCAGCCGATACGCGGGGGGCTTTCAAGAGACCCAGTACTTC	CSSSRYAGGFQETQYF
NA	TRBJ1-2	NA	TRBV6-5	TGTGCCAGCAGTTACACCCCGCGGGCAGTTACGTATGGCTACACCTTC	CASSYTPRAVTYGYTF
NA	TRBJ2-7	NA	TRBV6-5	TGTGCCAGCAGTTTTATGAGGGCGGCTACCTACGAGCAGTACTTC	CASSFMRAATYEQYF
NA	TRBJ2-2	NA	TRBV2	TGTGCCAGCAGTGTGCCCGGGAGCCCCGGGGAGCTGTTTTTT	CASSVPGSPGELFF
NA	TRBJ2-7	NA	TRBV7-9	TGTGCCAGCAGCTCACCGAAGACATACTCCTACGAGCAGTACTTC	CASSSPKTYSYEQYF
TRBD1	TRBJ1-6	NA	TRBV7-8	TGTGCCAGCAGCTTGGGGACAGATAATTCACCCCTCCACTTT	CASSLGTDNSPLHF
NA	TRBJ2-3	NA	TRBV5-4	TGTGCCAGCAGCTTGGCCGACGGGACAGATACGCAGTATTTT	CASSLADGTDTQYF
NA	TRBJ1-2	NA	TRBV5-1	TGCGCCAGCAGCTTGAGTGGCGGAAGCCTCGTCTATGGCTACACCTTC	CASSLSGGSLVYGYTF
TRBD2	TRBJ2-1	NA	TRBV2	TGTGCCAGCATGGAAGTAGCGGGCTACAATGAGCAGTTCTTC	CASMEVAGYNEQFF
TRBD2	TRBJ2-7	few	TRBV5-1	TGTGCCAGCAGCTTCCTAGCGGGGGGCGCCTACGAGCAGTACTTC	CASSFLAGGAYEQYF
TRBD2	TRBJ2-1	NA	TRBV11-3	TGTGCCAGCAGCTTGGAAGGTCCAGCGGGGGGGCCTCGTGAGCAGTTCTTC	CASSLEGPAGGPREQFF
NA	TRBJ1-2	NA	TRBV7-3	TGTGCCAGCAGCCCGGCGGCGGGCAGCTACGGTGGCTACACCTTC	CASSPAAGSYGGYTF
NA	TRBJ2-3	NA	TRBV6-4	TGTGCCAGCAGTGTTCGGGTCGGCACAGATACGCAGTATTTT	CASSVRVGTDTQYF
TRBD2	TRBJ2-2	few	TRBV29-1	TGCAGCGTTGAAGACTACCGCAGGGAAAGCGGGGTGAACACCGGGGAGCTGTTTTTT	CSVEDYRRESGVNTGELFF
NA	TRBJ1-1	NA	TRBV29-1	TGCAGCGTTGCGCAGGGGCTCTTAGACACTGAAGCTTTCTTT	CSVAQGLLDTEAFF
TRBD1	TRBJ2-7	NA	TRBV7-3	TGTGCCAGCGGACAGGGGGCGGGGTACGAGCAGTACTTC	CASGQGAGYEQYF
NA	TRBJ1-3	few	TRBV5-1	TGCGCCAGCAGCTCAGCGAGCTCTGGAAACACCATATATTTT	CASSSASSGNTIYF
TRBD1	TRBJ2-7	NA	TRBV2	TGTGCCAGCAGGGGGAGGACAGGGACGGCTGAGCAGTACTTC	CASRGRTGTAEQYF
TRBD2	TRBJ2-3	NA	TRBV9	TGTGCCAGCAGCCCGATAGTAGCGGGGGGGACGCAGTATTTT	CASSPIVAGGTQYF
TRBD2	TRBJ2-7	NA	TRBV11-2	TGTGCCAGCAGCTCCGGGAGGGGCAGGGCGAGCTCCTACGAGCAGTACTTC	CASSSGRGRASSYEQYF
NA	TRBJ1-2	NA	TRBV13	TGTGCCAGCAGCCGCGAGATCTATGGCTACACCTTC	CASSREIYGYTF
NA	TRBJ2-7	NA	TRBV6-6	TGTGCCAGCGCAGCCTCAGGGGCCGGCGAGCAGTACTTC	CASAASGAGEQYF
TRBD1	TRBJ2-7	NA	TRBV2	TGTGCCAGCATCGTCCCGGGACAGGGGGCGCGGGAGCAGTACTTC	CASIVPGQGAREQYF
NA	TRBJ2-5	NA	TRBV9	TGTGCCAGCAGCGTAGGGGGAGGAGTTGGGAAAGAGACCCAGTACTTC	CASSVGGGVGKETQYF
TRBD1	TRBJ1-3	NA	TRBV30	TGTGCCTGGAGCGGGGACAGGACTGTTACTAGAAACACCATATATTTT	CAWSGDRTVTRNTIYF
NA	TRBJ1-3	NA	TRBV18	TGTGCCAGCTCGTCGACGGGGGAAACCATATATTTT	CASSSTGETIYF
NA	TRBJ1-3	NA	TRBV27	TGTGCCAGCAGTTTGGGCCAGCCCTACTCTGGAAACACCATATATTTT	CASSLGQPYSGNTIYF
TRBD1	TRBJ1-3	NA	TRBV5-1	TGCGCCAGCAGCGTGACCGGGACAGGGATGGGAAACACCATATATTTT	CASSVTGTGMGNTIYF
TRBD1	TRBJ1-4	NA	TRBV9	TGTGCCAGCAGCGTAAGTGGGACAGGGGGCGAAAAACTGTTTTTT	CASSVSGTGGEKLFF
TRBD1	TRBJ1-1	once	TRBV2	TGTGCCAGCAGCTTACAGGGGCCGGGTACTGAAGCTTTCTTT	CASSLQGPGTEAFF
NA	TRBJ2-5	NA	TRBV5-1	TGCGCCAGCAGCTTGCAGGGAAGCGAGACCCAGTACTTC	CASSLQGSETQYF
NA	TRBJ1-6	NA	TRBV9	TGTGCCAGCAGCGTAGGAAACGGCTATAATTCACCCCTCCACTTT	CASSVGNGYNSPLHF
NA	TRBJ1-5	NA	TRBV19	TGTGCCAGTAGTATTCTGTCGCAGCCCCAGCATTTT	CASSILSQPQHF
NA	TRBJ2-3	few	TRBV5-1	TGCGCCAGCAGGCAGGACACCTACACAGATACGCAGTATTTT	CASRQDTYTDTQYF
NA	TRBJ2-2	NA	TRBV10-2	TGCGCCAGCAGTGAGTTGGGCACAGGCACCGGGGAGCTGTTTTTT	CASSELGTGTGELFF
NA	TRBJ1-2	NA	TRBV7-9	TGTGCCAGCAGCTTTAGCGGGGGGCCCCGGGACTATGGCTACACCTTC	CASSFSGGPRDYGYTF
TRBD1	TRBJ1-1	NA	TRBV6-1	TGTGCCAGCAGGCGACAGGGGTTAGTGAACACTGAAGCTTTCTTT	CASRRQGLVNTEAFF
NA	TRBJ1-2	NA	TRBV5-1	TGCGCCAGCAGCTTTAAATTCAGGGACTATGGCTACACCTTC	CASSFKFRDYGYTF
NA	TRBJ2-5	NA	TRBV9	TGTGCCAGCAGCTTCGGAATAGCCGGCAGTTTTGAGACCCAGTACTTC	CASSFGIAGSFETQYF
TRBD1	TRBJ2-5	NA	TRBV5-4	TGTGCCAGCAGCCCCGACAGGGTACGAGAGACCCAGTACTTC	CASSPDRVRETQYF
NA	TRBJ2-7	NA	TRBV7-9	TGTGCCAGCAGCTTACAGGGTTACGAGCAGTACTTC	CASSLQGYEQYF
NA	TRBJ1-1	NA	TRBV7-9	TGTGCCAGCAGCTTAGGTGACACTGTCATGAACACTGAAGCTTTCTTT	CASSLGDTVMNTEAFF
TRBD2	TRBJ2-1	NA	TRBV2	TGTGCCAGCAGACTAGCGGGGGGTCCTGGCCCGGAGCAGTTCTTC	CASRLAGGPGPEQFF
TRBD1	TRBJ2-7	once	TRBV6-1	TGTGCCAGCAGTGAAGTCTTCGGACAGGGACCTTACGAGCAGTACTTC	CASSEVFGQGPYEQYF
TRBD1	TRBJ1-3	NA	TRBV9	TGTGCCAGCAGCGCAGGGGGGTTCTCTGGAAACACCATATATTTT	CASSAGGFSGNTIYF
TRBD1	TRBJ1-2	NA	TRBV9	TGTGCCAGCAGCCTACATGGACAGGGGGCCTCTGGCTACACCTTC	CASSLHGQGASGYTF
TRBD1	TRBJ1-2	NA	TRBV7-9	TGTGCCAGCAGCTTCGACAGGGGTGCCTACACCTTC	CASSFDRGAYTF
NA	TRBJ2-7	NA	TRBV27	TGTGCCAGCGGGGGCCAGCGCCGGGTCGAGCAGTACTTC	CASGGQRRVEQYF
NA	TRBJ1-2	NA	TRBV4-1	TGCGCCAGCAGCCAGGGCGCAGGGGATGGCTACACCTTC	CASSQGAGDGYTF
TRBD1	TRBJ1-5	NA	TRBV6-6	TGTGCCAGCAGCTGGACAGGGATTAATCAGCCCCAGCATTTT	CASSWTGINQPQHF
NA	TRBJ2-1	NA	TRBV7-7	TGTGCCAGCAGCTTACAGGGGCCCCTTTCCTACAATGAGCAGTTCTTC	CASSLQGPLSYNEQFF
TRBD2	TRBJ2-5	NA	TRBV7-3	TGTGCCAGCAGCTTAGTTCCGGGGGGAAATAGGGAGACCCAGTACTTC	CASSLVPGGNRETQYF
TRBD2	TRBJ2-7	NA	TRBV14	TGTGCCAGCAGCCAAGATTGGAGAAGGGGACTAGCCTACGAGCAGTACTTC	CASSQDWRRGLAYEQYF
TRBD1	TRBJ2-3	NA	TRBV16	TGTGCCAGCATGCGACAGGGGGCGGATACGCAGTATTTT	CASMRQGADTQYF
TRBD1	TRBJ2-7	NA	TRBV10-2	TGCGCCAGCAGAGGGTTGGGACAGGGGGATAACGAGCAGTACTTC	CASRGLGQGDNEQYF
NA	TRBJ1-5	NA	TRBV5-6	TGTGCCAGCAGCTTGCTGACAGATAATCAGCCCCAGCATTTT	CASSLLTDNQPQHF
NA	TRBJ1-1	NA	TRBV5-5	TGTGCCAGCAGCTTGGAGGGTAGAACGGGGACTGAAGCTTTCTTT	CASSLEGRTGTEAFF